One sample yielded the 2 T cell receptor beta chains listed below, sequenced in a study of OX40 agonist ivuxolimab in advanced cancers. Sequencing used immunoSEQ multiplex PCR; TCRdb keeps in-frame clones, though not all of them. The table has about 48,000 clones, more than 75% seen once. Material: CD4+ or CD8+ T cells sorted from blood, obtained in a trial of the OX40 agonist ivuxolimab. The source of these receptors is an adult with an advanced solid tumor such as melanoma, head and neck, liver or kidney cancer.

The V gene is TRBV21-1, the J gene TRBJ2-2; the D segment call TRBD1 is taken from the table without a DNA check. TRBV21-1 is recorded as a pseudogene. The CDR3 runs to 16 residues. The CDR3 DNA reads TGTGCCAGCAGCAAACCGCAGGGACATAACACCGGGGAGCTGTTTTTT. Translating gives CASSKPQGHNTGELFF.

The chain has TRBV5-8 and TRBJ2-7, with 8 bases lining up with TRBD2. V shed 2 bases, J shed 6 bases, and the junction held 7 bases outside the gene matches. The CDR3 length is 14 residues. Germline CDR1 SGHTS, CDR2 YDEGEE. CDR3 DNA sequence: TGTGCCAGCAGCTTTAGCGGGGCCCAAGCCGAGCAGTACTTC. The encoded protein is CASSFSGAQAEQYF.